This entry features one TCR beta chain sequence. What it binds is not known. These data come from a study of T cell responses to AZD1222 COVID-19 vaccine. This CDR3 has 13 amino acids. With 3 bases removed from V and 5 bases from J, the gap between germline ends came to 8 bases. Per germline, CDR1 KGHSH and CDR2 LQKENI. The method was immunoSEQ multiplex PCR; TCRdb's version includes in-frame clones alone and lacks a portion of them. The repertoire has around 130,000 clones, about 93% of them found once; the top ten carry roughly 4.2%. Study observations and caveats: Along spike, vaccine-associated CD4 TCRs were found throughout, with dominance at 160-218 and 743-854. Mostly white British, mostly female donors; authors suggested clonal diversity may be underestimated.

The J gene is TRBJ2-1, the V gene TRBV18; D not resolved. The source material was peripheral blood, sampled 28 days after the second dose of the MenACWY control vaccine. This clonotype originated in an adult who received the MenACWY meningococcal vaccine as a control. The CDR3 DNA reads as TGTGCCAGCTCACCGCTACTTGACAATGAGCAGTTCTTC. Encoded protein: CASSPLLDNEQFF. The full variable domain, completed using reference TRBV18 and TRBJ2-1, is NAGVMQNPRHLVRRRGQEARLRCSPMKGHSHVYWYRQLPEEGLKFMVYLQKENIIDESGMPKERFSAEFPKEGPSILRIQQVVRGDSAAYFCASSPLLDNEQFFGPGTRLTVL.